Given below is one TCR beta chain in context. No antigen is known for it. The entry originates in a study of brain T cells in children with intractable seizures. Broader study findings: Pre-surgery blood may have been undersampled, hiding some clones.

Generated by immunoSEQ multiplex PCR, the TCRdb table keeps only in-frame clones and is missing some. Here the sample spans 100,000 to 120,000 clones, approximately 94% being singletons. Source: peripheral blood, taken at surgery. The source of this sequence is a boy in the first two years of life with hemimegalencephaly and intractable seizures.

The CDR3 sequence is CASSYSAGGVSYEQYF. CDR3 sequence (DNA): TGTGCCAGCAGTTACTCAGCCGGGGGGGTCTCCTACGAGCAGTACTTC. J is TRBJ2-7 and V is TRBV6-2 or TRBV6-3; 8 nucleotides match TRBD2. Germline-derived CDR1 and CDR2 are MNHEY and SVGEGT. V gave up 0 bases and J gave up 0 bases; unmatched junction bases: 4. The CDR3 length is 16 residues.